One sample yielded the 14 T cell receptor beta chains listed below, sequenced in a study of long-term antiretroviral therapy in people with HIV. At survey level, the immunoSEQ assay was run in its v3.0 version. Only in-frame clones appear in the TCRdb table, and some are missing; sequencing was by immunoSEQ multiplex PCR. Found here are roughly 20,000 clones, 75% to 85% of them singletons; the top ten hold about 10%. The material was unsorted PBMCs, obtained 0.2 years after starting antiretroviral therapy. The source of these receptors is a middle-aged woman with HIV.

This chain uses TRBV2 with TRBJ1-2; D is unresolved. The CDR3 loop spans 13 amino acids. Germline V gene sequence: CDR1 SNHLY, CDR2 FYNNEI. Trimming stripped 4 bases from V and 8 bases from J, with 14 bases between. The chain's CDR3 is CASSAPYPQGYTF. The DNA of the CDR3 is TGTGCCAGCAGTGCCCCTTACCCACAGGGCTACACCTTC.

The chain is built from TRBV6-5 and TRBJ2-5, with D uncertain. V was shortened by 0 bases and J by 5 bases, with 4 bases between the two germline ends. This CDR3 has 12 residues. CDR1 is MNHEY and CDR2 is SVGAGI in the germline V gene. As DNA, the CDR3 is TGTGCCAGCAGTTACTCAACTGAGACCCAGTACTTC. Its protein product is CASSYSTETQYF.

The V gene is TRBV18, the J gene TRBJ1-4; a possible D gene is TRBD1 (6 bases). Trimming took off 2 bases at V and 6 bases at J, with 10 bases between the two ends. Germline V gene sequence: CDR1 KGHSH, CDR2 LQKENI. This CDR3 comprises 14 residues. CDR3 nucleotide sequence: TGTGCCAGCTCACCATCAGGGGATGATGAAAAACTGTTTTTT. Translating it yields CASSPSGDDEKLFF.

The table lists this clone with a few counts. The chain links TRBV20-1 to TRBJ1-2; D may be TRBD1 (5 bases). Germline V lookup: CDR1 DFQATT, CDR2 SNEGSKA (reference sequence). V lost 5 bases and J 9 bases, leaving 13 bases between the germline ends. This CDR3 contains 11 residues. CDR3 in DNA: TGCAGTGCTGGGGCCCCGGGGAGCTACACCTTC. This sequence encodes CSAGAPGSYTF.

DNA for the CDR3: TGTGCCAGCAGCTTAGCCCAAGGCGGGGGAAACTACGAGCAGTACTTC. Its translation: CASSLAQGGGNYEQYF. J is TRBJ2-7 and V is TRBV11-3, with 7 bases lining up with TRBD2. Trimming took 1 base from V and 3 from J; bases not matched to a gene: 9. The germline CDR1 and CDR2 sequences are SGHNT and YENEEA. The CDR3 consists of 16 residues.

A single count supports this clone. The rearrangement links TRBV19 to TRBJ1-1; unclear D gene. CDR1 LNHDA and CDR2 SQIVND come from the germline V gene (reference sequence). The CDR3 contains 13 residues. Trimming pared 3 bases from V and 1 base from J, leaving 6 bases between. The CDR3 sequence is CASSIWRNTEAFF. The CDR3 region has the DNA TGTGCCAGTAGTATTTGGAGGAACACTGAAGCTTTCTTT.

The chain links TRBV27 to TRBJ2-2; D is perhaps TRBD1 or TRBD2 (5 bases each). Germline values: CDR1 MNHEY, CDR2 SMNVEV (reference sequence). V was shortened by 6 bases and J by 5 bases, with 22 bases between the two germline ends. CDR3 length: 17 amino acids. The CDR3 bases are TGTGCCAGCAGGTCCGGGACCGTAGAGTCGGTAACCGGGGAGCTGTTTTTT. Translating gives CASRSGTVESVTGELFF.

The chain is built from TRBV18 and TRBJ2-3; D remains unclear. The CDR3 sequence is 13 residues long. With 3 bases removed from V and 2 bases from J, the gap between germline ends came to 6 bases. Per the germline V gene, CDR1 is KGHSH and CDR2 is LQKENI. The CDR3 loop is CASSPETTDTQYF. The DNA for the CDR3 is TGTGCCAGCTCACCGGAGACCACAGATACGCAGTATTTT.

The chain carries TRBV4-1 and TRBJ1-2; 7 bases are a match to TRBD1. CDR1 and CDR2 (germline): MGHRA, YSYEKL. CDR3 length: 15 residues. Trimming removed 1 base from V and 5 bases from J; junction bases left unmatched: 7. The CDR3 nucleotides are TGCGCCAGCAGCCAAGCCCAGGGACAGAATTATGGCTACACCTTC. Its translation: CASSQAQGQNYGYTF.

The J gene is TRBJ2-7, the V gene TRBV7-2; D possibly matches TRBD1 or TRBD2 (5 bases each). The germline V and J ends were trimmed by 2 bases and 5 bases, with 7 bases remaining between them. Germline values: CDR1 SGHTA, CDR2 FQGNSA. CDR3 length equals 12 residues. In nucleotides, the CDR3 is TGTGCCAGCAGCTTATGGGACCACGAGCAGTACTTC. Its protein product is CASSLWDHEQYF.

J is TRBJ2-3 and V is TRBV11-2; D is perhaps TRBD1 (5 bases). Germline V CDR1 and CDR2: SGHAT, FQNNGV. The V end was cut by 1 base, the J end by 2 bases, with 10 bases between. The length of the CDR3 is 15 residues. The CDR3 region is CASSLVSQVTDTQYF. The CDR3 DNA follows: TGTGCCAGCAGCTTAGTGTCACAGGTCACAGATACGCAGTATTTT.

A single count supports this clone. The rearrangement uses TRBV5-1 and TRBJ2-2; no definite D call. The CDR3 covers 13 residues. Germline CDR1 is SGHRS and CDR2 is YFSETQ. V was trimmed by 2 bases and J by 5 bases, leaving 7 bases between them. Here the CDR3 reads CASSFETTGELFF. The CDR3 DNA reads as TGCGCCAGCAGCTTTGAGACGACCGGGGAGCTGTTTTTT.

The gene calls are TRBV29-1 and TRBJ1-1, with D unresolved. Germline V gene lookup returns CDR1 SQVTM and CDR2 ANQGSEA. Trimming cost V 7 bases and J 1 base, with 13 bases left between them. This CDR3 spans 13 amino acids. The CDR3, as DNA: TGCAGCGCCGTCATTGGCGGGAACACTGAAGCTTTCTTT. Protein: CSAVIGGNTEAFF. The full variable domain, completed using reference TRBV29-1 and TRBJ1-1, is SAVISQKPSRDICQRGTSLTIQCQVDSQVTMMFWYRQQPGQSLTLIATANQGSEATYESGFVIDKFPISRPNLTFSTLTVSNMSPEDSSIYLCSAVIGGNTEAFFGQGTRLTVV.

As DNA, the CDR3 is TGCGCCAGCAGCCCTGATACAGGCGGGACGTTCTACGAGCAGTACTTC. Protein: CASSPDTGGTFYEQYF. The chain combines TRBV4-1 with TRBJ2-7, with D perhaps TRBD2 (6 bases). The CDR3 consists of 16 residues. In germline, CDR1 is MGHRA, CDR2 YSYEKL. With 4 bases removed from V and 3 bases from J, the gap between germline ends came to 19 bases.